These 18 T cell receptor beta chains share one sample of origin, sequenced in a study of T cell responses to AZD1222 COVID-19 vaccine. Some clones are missing from TCRdb's copy, which holds only in-frame ones; the method was immunoSEQ multiplex PCR. The sample has fewer than 150,000 clones, 86% seen once. The source material was peripheral blood, sampled 28 days after the second AZD1222 dose. These receptors originate from an adult who received the AZD1222 COVID-19 vaccine.

The rearrangement links TRBV11-2 to TRBJ2-1; 10 bases agree with TRBD2. V gave up 5 bases and J gave up 2 bases; unmatched junction bases: 3. Germline-derived CDR1 and CDR2 are SGHAT and FQNNGV. The CDR3 is 15 residues long. CDR3 coding DNA: TGTGCCAGCAGCCTCGGACTAGCGGCCTACAATGAGCAGTTCTTC. This gives the protein CASSLGLAAYNEQFF.

The chain uses TRBV7-9 and TRBJ1-2; no reliable D call. The CDR3 extends over 14 amino acids. The V gene lost 5 bases and the J gene lost 3 bases, with 13 bases spanning the gap. Germline values: CDR1 SEHNR, CDR2 FQNEAQ (reference sequence). CDR3 in amino acids: CASSHRELDYGYTF. CDR3 bases: TGTGCCAGCAGCCATAGGGAACTTGACTATGGCTACACCTTC.

The chain is built from TRBV5-1 and TRBJ1-2; D is perhaps TRBD1 (6 bases). V was clipped by 0 bases and J by 6 bases, with 9 bases between them. Germline V gives CDR1 SGHRS, CDR2 YFSETQ. The CDR3 consists of 13 residues. In DNA, the CDR3 is TGCGCCAGCAGCTTGGACGGACAGAATGGCTACACCTTC. It specifies CASSLDGQNGYTF.

The chain uses TRBV30 and TRBJ2-7; no clear D gene. CDR3 length: 12 residues. The V end lost 0 bases, the J end lost 8 bases, and 11 bases lay between the germline ends. The V gene's germline CDR1 is GTSNPN and CDR2 SVGIG (reference sequence). CDR3 in DNA: TGTGCCTGGAGTGTACAAGGGTTCAAGCAGTACTTC. This encodes CAWSVQGFKQYF.

The chain combines TRBV29-1 with TRBJ2-1; 8 bases fit TRBD2. The V and J ends lost 6 bases and 9 bases, in that order; junction bases with no gene match: 7. Germline V gives CDR1 SQVTM, CDR2 ANQGSEA. The CDR3 totals 12 residues. This chain's CDR3 is CSVAGLVSEQFF. The CDR3 region has the DNA TGCAGCGTAGCGGGACTAGTAAGTGAGCAGTTCTTC.

This chain uses TRBV5-5 with TRBJ1-4; D not resolved. V was cut by 0 bases and J by 0 bases, with 18 bases left in between. CDR1 is SGHKS, CDR2 YYEKEE, per germline (reference sequence). CDR3 length equals 19 residues. The CDR3 DNA is TGTGCCAGCAGCTTGGAGGGCAGAGTCTTATCCCCAACTAATGAAAAACTGTTTTTT. Protein product: CASSLEGRVLSPTNEKLFF.

The chain combines TRBV6-2 or TRBV6-3 with TRBJ2-6; D not resolved. V was cut by 6 bases and J by 0 bases, with 6 bases left in between. This CDR3 has 14 amino acids. CDR1 and CDR2 from the germline V gene are MNHEY and SVGEGT. The CDR3 DNA reads TGTGCCAGCAGCTCCGACTCTGGGGCCAACGTCCTGACTTTC. As protein: CASSSDSGANVLTF.

CDR3 coding DNA: TGTGCCAGCAGCGTAGGGACAGGGGGCCCCTGGAATGAAAAACTGTTTTTT. Translating it yields CASSVGTGGPWNEKLFF. The gene calls are TRBV9 and TRBJ1-4; 11 bases are shared with TRBD1. CDR1 and CDR2 from the germline V gene are SGDLS and YYNGEE. The length of the CDR3 is 17 residues. The junction had 6 bases not matched to a gene; V was cut back by 0 bases and J by 5 bases.

V is TRBV27 and J is TRBJ2-5, with D possibly being TRBD1 (6 bases). The length of the CDR3 is 16 residues. Germline lookup yields CDR1 MNHEY and CDR2 SMNVEV (reference sequence). Trimming cost V 6 bases and J 1 base, with 18 bases left between them. The CDR3 region is CASRALDRALQETQYF. The DNA for the CDR3 is TGTGCCAGCAGAGCACTGGACAGAGCACTCCAAGAGACCCAGTACTTC.

This chain links TRBV10-3 with TRBJ1-1; 10 bases align to TRBD1. This CDR3 is 14 amino acids long. With V trimmed by 10 bases and J by 1 base, 6 bases remained unmatched. Looked up from germline, CDR1 is ENHRY and CDR2 is SYGVKD. DNA for the CDR3: TGTGCCACCGGGACAGGGGATGGGAACACTGAAGCTTTCTTT. Its protein product is CATGTGDGNTEAFF.

The chain combines TRBV4-2 with TRBJ1-6; D ambiguous. V was pared by 7 bases and J by 0 bases, with 7 bases between. The CDR3 is made up of 14 amino acids. Germline CDR1 and CDR2: LGHNA and YNFKEQ. The CDR3 reads CASTESSYNSPLHF. The DNA of the CDR3 is TGTGCCAGCACCGAGAGCTCCTATAATTCACCCCTCCACTTT.

V gene TRBV11-2 combines with J gene TRBJ2-2; D tentatively reads TRBD1 or TRBD2 (5 bases each). Germline V gene lookup returns CDR1 SGHAT and CDR2 FQNNGV. The CDR3 runs to 19 residues. V was pared by 2 bases and J by 0 bases, with 19 bases between. CDR3 nucleotides: TGTGCCAGCAGCTTAAGGGCCTCTTGGGGGATCACGAACACCGGGGAGCTGTTTTTT. This encodes CASSLRASWGITNTGELFF.

The genes are TRBV10-3 and TRBJ2-7; 9 bases agree with TRBD1. J was trimmed by 5 bases and V by 6 bases; bases with no gene match: 8. CDR3 length equals 14 residues. Germline CDR1 ENHRY, CDR2 SYGVKD. The CDR3 DNA reads TGTGCCATCAGCCTTGGACAGGGGAGCGACGAGCAGTACTTC. This codes for CAISLGQGSDEQYF.

About this clone itself: This sample also contains other DNA sequences that code for the same CDR3. The chain uses TRBV6-5 and TRBJ1-6, with D unclear. CDR3 length equals 13 residues. V was trimmed by 5 bases and J by 7 bases, leaving 9 bases between them. Germline V gene data show CDR1 as MNHEY and CDR2 as SVGAGI. The CDR3, as DNA: TGTGCCAGCAGTCAACTAAGGAATTCACCCCTCCACTTT. This gives the protein CASSQLRNSPLHF.

The gene calls are TRBV10-3 and TRBJ1-6; D is perhaps TRBD1 (5 bases). Germline V gene lookup returns CDR1 ENHRY and CDR2 SYGVKD. Trimming removed 3 bases at V and 8 bases at J, with 11 bases between. The CDR3 is 14 residues long. The CDR3 nucleotides are TGTGCCATCAGTGAAAGAGCAGGGTATTCACCCCTCCACTTT. Protein product: CAISERAGYSPLHF.

This clone was seen more than once but under ten times. CDR3 DNA: TGTGCCAGCAGCCAAGTTTTTGGTTCACCCCTCCACTTT. Translated: CASSQVFGSPLHF. The chain carries TRBV3-1 (or the pseudogene TRBV3-2) and TRBJ1-6, with no clear D. Germline V gives CDR1 LGHDT, CDR2 YNNKEL (reference sequence). Trimming removed 1 base from V and 9 bases from J, with 7 bases in between. The CDR3 runs 13 residues.

Many counts were recorded for this clone. The chain couples TRBV5-1 to TRBJ1-6, with D uncertain. V gave up 1 base and J gave up 0 bases, with 2 bases separating them. CDR3 size: 14 residues. Germline V gives CDR1 SGHRS, CDR2 YFSETQ. The CDR3 sequence is CASSLSSYNSPLHF. CDR3 in DNA: TGCGCCAGCAGCTTGAGCTCCTATAATTCACCCCTCCACTTT.

The V and J genes are TRBV3-1 (or the pseudogene TRBV3-2) and TRBJ1-2; a weak D match, TRBD1 (5 bases). CDR1 and CDR2 (germline): LGHDT, YNNKEL (reference sequence). V shed 2 bases and J shed 5 bases, with 15 bases lying between them. The CDR3 covers 15 residues. This CDR3 reads CASSQLYGTAYGYTF. The CDR3 region has the DNA TGTGCCAGCAGCCAACTCTACGGGACGGCGTATGGCTACACCTTC.